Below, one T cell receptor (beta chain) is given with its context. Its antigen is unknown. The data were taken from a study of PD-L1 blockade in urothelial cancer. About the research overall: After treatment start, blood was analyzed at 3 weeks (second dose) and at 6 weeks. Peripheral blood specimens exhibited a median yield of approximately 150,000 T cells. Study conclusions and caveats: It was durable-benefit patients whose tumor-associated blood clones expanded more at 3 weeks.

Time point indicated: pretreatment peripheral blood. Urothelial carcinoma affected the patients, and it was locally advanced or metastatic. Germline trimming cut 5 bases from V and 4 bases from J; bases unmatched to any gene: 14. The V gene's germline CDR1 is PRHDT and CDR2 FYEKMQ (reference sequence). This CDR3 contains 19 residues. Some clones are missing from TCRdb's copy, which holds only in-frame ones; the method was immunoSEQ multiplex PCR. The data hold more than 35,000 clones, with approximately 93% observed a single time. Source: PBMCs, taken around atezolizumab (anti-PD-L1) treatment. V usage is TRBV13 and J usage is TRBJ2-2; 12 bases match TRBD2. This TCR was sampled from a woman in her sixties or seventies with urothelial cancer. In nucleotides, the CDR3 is TGTGCCAGCAGCCCCCTAGCGGGAGGGCCCGTTAGGAGCACCGGGGAGCTGTTTTTT. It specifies CASSPLAGGPVRSTGELFF.